One and the same sample provided the 24 T cell receptor beta chains below, sequenced in a study of PD-L1 blockade in urothelial cancer. Repertoires were generated with immunoSEQ multiplex PCR, while TCRdb's copy carries only in-frame clones and drops some. Of about 49,000 clones listed, more than 65% were seen once; the top ten hold less than 11%. The time point denotes: pretreatment peripheral blood. Sequencing was performed on PBMCs, taken around atezolizumab (anti-PD-L1) treatment. The origin of the receptors is a man aged 70 or older with urothelial cancer.

The chain recombines TRBV5-1 with TRBJ2-1, with TRBD2 identical over 12 bases. This CDR3 comprises 17 residues. Per germline, CDR1 SGHRS and CDR2 YFSETQ. J was trimmed by 7 bases and V by 4 bases; bases with no gene match: 12. The CDR3 is CASSPGRRLAGVNEQFF. The CDR3 DNA follows: TGCGCCAGCAGCCCAGGAAGGAGACTAGCGGGAGTAAATGAGCAGTTCTTC.

This clone appeared a few times. This chain connects TRBV19 to TRBJ1-5, with 9 bases identical to TRBD1. CDR3 length equals 15 residues. CDR1 LNHDA and CDR2 SQIVND come from the germline V gene (reference sequence). V lost 4 bases to trimming and J lost 3 bases; unmatched junction nucleotides: 4. The CDR3 nucleotides read TGTGCCAGTAGTACGGGACAGGGCAACAATCAGCCCCAGCATTTT. This gives the protein CASSTGQGNNQPQHF.

The table lists this clone with many counts. The rearrangement joins TRBV5-5 to TRBJ1-3, with 8 bases that match TRBD1. V shed 4 bases and J 4 bases; nucleotides not matched to a gene: 7. CDR1 is SGHKS and CDR2 is YYEKEE in the germline V gene (reference sequence). This CDR3 has 15 residues. CDR3 sequence (DNA): TGTGCCAGCAGCCGTGACAGGGGATCCGGAAACACCATATATTTT. Its protein product is CASSRDRGSGNTIYF.

The rearrangement links TRBV19 to TRBJ1-1, with 10 bases fitting TRBD1. The CDR3 runs to 15 residues. V shed 5 bases, J shed 1 base, and the junction held 4 bases outside the gene matches. The germline V gene has CDR1 LNHDA and CDR2 SQIVND (reference sequence). CDR3 in amino acids: CASSSWTGGNTEAFF. As DNA, the CDR3 is TGTGCCAGTAGTTCCTGGACAGGGGGGAACACTGAAGCTTTCTTT.

The chain recombines TRBV9 with TRBJ2-5; tentatively, D is TRBD1 (5 bases). Germline V gives CDR1 SGDLS, CDR2 YYNGEE. The CDR3 covers 15 residues. Trimming removed 0 bases from V and 6 bases from J, with 15 bases in between. The CDR3 loop reads CASSVVGTGRQTQYF. The CDR3 nucleotides are TGTGCCAGCAGCGTAGTAGGTACAGGTAGGCAGACCCAGTACTTC.

This clone was seen repeatedly, ten times or more. V gene TRBV11-2 combines with J gene TRBJ2-2; D unclear. Between the trimmed V and J ends, which lost 1 base and 3 bases, there was a span of 6 bases. Germline values: CDR1 SGHAT, CDR2 FQNNGV. This CDR3 region has 14 residues. CDR3 amino acids: CASSLARDTGELFF. The CDR3 DNA follows: TGTGCCAGCAGCTTAGCCCGCGACACCGGGGAGCTGTTTTTT.

This clone was seen only once. This chain links TRBV25-1 with TRBJ2-5, with 8 bases aligning to TRBD2. Germline assignment: CDR1 MGHDK and CDR2 SYGVNS. This CDR3 is built from 18 residues. Losses at the gene ends were 2 bases for V and 2 bases for J; bases not matched to a gene: 13. DNA of the CDR3: TGTGCCAGCAGTGAACGACCCAGCGGGAGTGGGTGGCAAGAGACCCAGTACTTC. It translates to CASSERPSGSGWQETQYF.

This clone was found a few times. V is TRBV2 and J is TRBJ2-1; no reliable D call. The CDR3 is made up of 10 amino acids. In germline, CDR1 is SNHLY, CDR2 FYNNEI. With 3 bases removed from V and 11 bases from J, the gap between germline ends came to 5 bases. CDR3 loop: CASSDRKQFF. Written as DNA, the CDR3 is TGTGCCAGCAGTGATCGTAAGCAGTTCTTC.

The chain couples TRBV27 to TRBJ2-2; possibly TRBD2 for D (6 bases). V was trimmed by 6 bases and J by 1 base, leaving 9 bases between them. This CDR3 is 14 amino acids long. Looked up from germline, CDR1 is MNHEY and CDR2 is SMNVEV (reference sequence). CDR3 loop: CASRRDWNTGELFF. The CDR3 DNA sequence: TGTGCCAGCAGGCGGGACTGGAACACCGGGGAGCTGTTTTTT.

This chain links TRBV6-4 with TRBJ2-7; TRBD1 matches at 7 bases. With 5 bases clipped from V and 7 bases from J, the junction kept 20 bases outside the gene matches. Germline V gene data show CDR1 as MRHNA and CDR2 as SNTAGT. The CDR3 is 17 amino acids. The CDR3 DNA follows: TGTGCCAGCAGTAGCCTAGAGGAATGGGACAGAGCCCCGGAGCAGTACTTC. It yields the protein CASSSLEEWDRAPEQYF.

The V and J genes are TRBV9 and TRBJ1-1; D perhaps matches TRBD1 (6 bases). V lost 4 bases, J lost 0 bases, and 10 bases lay in between. The germline V gene has CDR1 SGDLS and CDR2 YYNGEE. The CDR3 is 14 residues long. CDR3 sequence: CASSTGHLNTEAFF. The CDR3 nucleotides read TGTGCCAGCAGCACGGGACACCTGAACACTGAAGCTTTCTTT.

V usage is TRBV25-1 and J usage is TRBJ1-2; 8 nucleotides agree with TRBD1. After removal of 6 bases from V and 4 bases from J, the junction contained 7 bases not matched to a gene. Per germline, CDR1 MGHDK and CDR2 SYGVNS. The CDR3 covers 14 residues. CDR3 protein: CASREDRGLYGYTF. The CDR3 DNA follows: TGTGCCAGCAGGGAAGACAGGGGACTCTATGGCTACACCTTC.

J is TRBJ1-1 and V is TRBV7-9, with 8 bases lining up with TRBD1. The CDR3 extends over 14 amino acids. Germline CDR1 and CDR2: SEHNR and FQNEAQ (reference sequence). V dropped 3 bases and J dropped 1; count of bases not matched to a gene: 1. CDR3 sequence: CASSLGQENTEAFF. CDR3 nucleotide sequence: TGTGCCAGCAGCTTGGGACAGGAGAACACTGAAGCTTTCTTT.

CDR3 sequence reads: CASRLMNTEAFF. In DNA, the CDR3 is TGTGCCAGCAGACTGATGAACACTGAAGCTTTCTTT. This rearrangement joins TRBV5-6 to TRBJ1-1; D is undetermined. The V gene's germline CDR1 is SGHDT and CDR2 YYEEEE. Trimming removed 5 bases at V and 0 bases at J, with 5 bases between. The CDR3 spans 12 residues.

The chain joins TRBV5-4 to TRBJ1-4, with 10 bases aligning to TRBD1. Germline V CDR1 and CDR2: SGHNT, YYREEE (reference sequence). This CDR3 is 14 amino acids long. The V and J ends lost 3 bases and 6 bases, in that order; junction bases with no gene match: 2. The CDR3 protein is CASSYGQGDEKLFF. DNA of the CDR3: TGTGCCAGCAGCTATGGACAGGGGGATGAAAAACTGTTTTTT.

This sequence joins TRBV11-2 and TRBJ2-1; 8 bases fit TRBD2. The trim removed 1 base at V and 4 bases at J, leaving 6 bases unmatched. Germline values: CDR1 SGHAT, CDR2 FQNNGV. The CDR3 sequence is 16 residues long. The CDR3 region is CASSLGLARNYNEQFF. In DNA, the CDR3 is TGTGCCAGCAGCTTAGGACTAGCGAGAAATTACAATGAGCAGTTCTTC.

V gene TRBV5-1 combines with J gene TRBJ1-2, with 10 nucleotides matching TRBD1. Looked up from germline, CDR1 is SGHRS and CDR2 is YFSETQ. J gave up 4 bases and V 4 bases, and 16 bases lay outside the gene matches. This CDR3 is built from 18 residues. CDR3: CASSPVGTGDSKFYGYTF. CDR3 nucleotides: TGCGCCAGCAGCCCGGTCGGGACAGGGGATTCAAAGTTCTATGGCTACACCTTC.

This chain joins TRBV18 and TRBJ1-1, with D uncertain. The CDR3 is 14 amino acids. Germline V CDR1 and CDR2: KGHSH, LQKENI. Deletions cut 2 bases from V and 1 base from J, with 8 bases between. The CDR3 here is CASSPTRRNTEAFF. Here the CDR3 DNA reads TGTGCCAGCTCACCAACACGGAGGAACACTGAAGCTTTCTTT.

V and J are TRBV6-1 and TRBJ1-3; D not resolved. V lost 1 base and J 0 bases, leaving 7 bases between the germline ends. The germline V gene has CDR1 MNHNS and CDR2 SASEGT. There are 15 residues in the CDR3. Written as DNA, the CDR3 is TGTGCCAGCAGTGAAGGATGGAGCTCTGGAAACACCATATATTTT. This codes for CASSEGWSSGNTIYF.

The chain has TRBV19 and TRBJ1-2; D is uncertain. The CDR3 is 15 residues long. CDR1 is LNHDA, CDR2 SQIVND, per germline (reference sequence). Trimming took off 7 bases at V and 0 bases at J, with 15 bases between the two ends. CDR3 sequence: CASTAKGRPNYGYTF. The CDR3 DNA is TGTGCCAGTACCGCTAAAGGCAGGCCTAACTATGGCTACACCTTC.

The V and J genes are TRBV9 and TRBJ2-2, with D possibly TRBD1 on 7 matching bases. The ends were cut back, 3 bases at V and 3 bases at J, with 9 bases in the middle. The germline CDR1 and CDR2 sequences are SGDLS and YYNGEE. This CDR3 region has 14 residues. The chain's CDR3 is CASSARGDTGELFF. The DNA for the CDR3 is TGTGCCAGCAGCGCCAGGGGGGACACCGGGGAGCTGTTTTTT.

This clone was picked up a small number of times. This sequence joins TRBV19 and TRBJ2-1, with 7 bases fitting TRBD1. Germline lookup yields CDR1 LNHDA and CDR2 SQIVND (reference sequence). This CDR3 has 16 residues. V dropped 5 bases and J dropped 1; count of bases not matched to a gene: 8. The CDR3 protein is CASSVQGIGSYNEQFF. CDR3 nucleotide sequence: TGTGCCAGTAGTGTACAGGGGATCGGGTCCTACAATGAGCAGTTCTTC.

The V call is TRBV5-4, the J call TRBJ1-1; D call uncertain. This CDR3 spans 13 amino acids. The germline V gene encodes CDR1 SGHNT and CDR2 YYREEE (reference sequence). With 0 bases removed from V and 1 base from J, the gap between germline ends came to 4 bases. The CDR3 coding sequence is TGTGCCAGCAGCTTGGATCAGAACACTGAAGCTTTCTTT. This sequence encodes CASSLDQNTEAFF.

The V call is TRBV5-1, the J call TRBJ2-3, with TRBD2 matching 13 bases. CDR3 length: 16 amino acids. The germline V gene has CDR1 SGHRS and CDR2 YFSETQ. V was pared by 0 bases and J by 6 bases, with 4 bases of the junction left unmatched. CDR3 in DNA: TGCGCCAGCAGCTTGGAAGGACTAGCGGGGGTGGATACGCAGTATTTT. Translated, it gives CASSLEGLAGVDTQYF.